The 27 T cell receptor beta chains reported below all come from one sample, sequenced in a study of OX40 agonist ivuxolimab in advanced cancers. Method: immunoSEQ multiplex PCR; TCRdb's copy keeps in-frame clones and lacks some. Of more than 65,000 clones listed, around 94% are singletons. The input for sequencing was CD4+ or CD8+ T cells sorted from blood, taken in a trial of the OX40 agonist ivuxolimab. The source is an adult with an advanced solid tumor such as melanoma, head and neck, liver or kidney cancer.

J is TRBJ2-5 and V is TRBV4-2, with D unresolved. Germline CDR1 and CDR2: LGHNA and YNFKEQ. The CDR3 has 13 amino acids. The V end lost 1 base, the J end lost 3 bases, and 6 bases lay between the germline ends. The CDR3 nucleotides are TGTGCCAGCAGCCAAGCCACGGAAGAGACCCAGTACTTC. The encoded protein is CASSQATEETQYF.

The rearrangement joins TRBV7-9 to TRBJ2-5; 8 positions match TRBD2. CDR3 size: 14 residues. Trimming took 4 bases from V and 5 from J; bases not matched to a gene: 6. In germline, CDR1 is SEHNR, CDR2 FQNEAQ (reference sequence). Here the CDR3 reads CASSSSGPGETQYF. The CDR3 bases are TGTGCCAGCAGCTCTAGCGGGCCAGGGGAGACCCAGTACTTC.

This clone was seen a single time. The rearrangement joins TRBV4-3 to TRBJ1-1; 10 nucleotides agree with TRBD1. The CDR3 runs 17 residues. Looked up from germline, CDR1 is LGHNA and CDR2 is YSLEER. With 4 bases clipped from V and 1 base from J, the junction kept 9 bases outside the gene matches. The CDR3 spells CASSPSRDRGSNTEAFF. The CDR3 DNA reads TGCGCCAGCAGCCCCTCCCGGGACAGGGGCTCGAACACTGAAGCTTTCTTT.

The chain employs TRBV11-2 and TRBJ1-1; D unclear. The V and J ends lost 0 bases and 7 bases respectively, with 15 bases between them. Germline values: CDR1 SGHAT, CDR2 FQNNGV. The CDR3 is 15 amino acids. In DNA, the CDR3 is TGTGCCAGCAGCTTAGAGTTTTCCACCCCTTTTGAAGCTTTCTTT. It is translated as CASSLEFSTPFEAFF. The full variable domain, in which reference TRBV11-2 and TRBJ1-1 provide the parts outside the CDR3, is EAGVAQSPRYKIIEKRQSVAFWCNPISGHATLYWYQQILGQGPKLLIQFQNNGVVDDSQLPKDRFSAERLKGVDSTLKIQPAKLEDSAVYLCASSLEFSTPFEAFFGQGTRLTVV.

This clone was seen only once. This chain connects TRBV4-3 to TRBJ2-7; D tentatively reads TRBD1 or TRBD2 (5 bases each). Trimming stripped 0 bases from V and 4 bases from J, with 10 bases between. CDR1 and CDR2 (germline): LGHNA, YSLEER. The CDR3 is made up of 14 amino acids. CDR3 nucleotide sequence: TGCGCCAGCAGCCAAGAGGGCTGGGGGTACGAGCAGTACTTC. Protein product: CASSQEGWGYEQYF.

The chain joins TRBV11-2 to TRBJ2-7, with a possible D match to TRBD1 (6 bases). Germline V lookup: CDR1 SGHAT, CDR2 FQNNGV. This CDR3 contains 15 residues. V lost 4 bases to trimming and J lost 2 bases, with 15 bases between them. The CDR3 coding sequence is TGTGCCAGCAGCTCTATGCATAGGGGGACCTACGAGCAGTACTTC. It yields the protein CASSSMHRGTYEQYF.

The chain couples TRBV4-3 to TRBJ2-6; D call uncertain. The CDR3 runs 16 residues. Trimming pared 3 bases from V and 0 bases from J, leaving 9 bases between. Germline-derived CDR1 and CDR2 are LGHNA and YSLEER. The CDR3 is CASSQVSVSGANVLTF. The DNA of the CDR3 is TGCGCCAGCAGCCAGGTCTCGGTCTCTGGGGCCAACGTCCTGACTTTC.

This chain connects TRBV15 to TRBJ2-5; perhaps TRBD1 as D (6 bases). There are 13 residues in the CDR3. Trimming shortened V by 6 bases and J by 3 bases, and 11 bases separated the two germline ends. The germline gives CDR1 LNHNV, CDR2 YYDKDF (reference sequence). The CDR3 region is CATRVDSEETQYF. The CDR3 bases are TGTGCCACCAGGGTGGACAGTGAAGAGACCCAGTACTTC.

The rearrangement uses TRBV27 and TRBJ2-1, with TRBD2 matching 11 bases. From germline, CDR1 is MNHEY and CDR2 SMNVEV (reference sequence). The CDR3 has 16 amino acids. Germline trimming cut 3 bases from V and 4 bases from J; bases unmatched to any gene: 5. The CDR3: CASSFRGLAVYNEQFF. In nucleotides, the CDR3 is TGTGCCAGCAGTTTCAGGGGACTAGCGGTTTACAATGAGCAGTTCTTC.

The rearrangement joins TRBV27 to TRBJ1-5, with D possibly being TRBD1 (5 bases). CDR1 is MNHEY and CDR2 is SMNVEV in the germline V gene (reference sequence). CDR3 length: 14 amino acids. V was trimmed by 3 bases and J by 5 bases, leaving 11 bases between them. This CDR3 is CASSFWGRDQPQHF. CDR3 bases: TGTGCCAGCAGTTTCTGGGGCCGGGATCAGCCCCAGCATTTT.

This clone was picked up one time. V gene TRBV4-3 combines with J gene TRBJ2-3; the D gene is possibly TRBD2 (6 bases). The V end lost 4 bases, the J end lost 1 base, and 12 bases lay between the germline ends. Looked up from germline, CDR1 is LGHNA and CDR2 is YSLEER. The CDR3 sequence is 15 residues long. This CDR3 is CASSPDYLRTDTQYF. The CDR3 nucleotides are TGCGCCAGCAGCCCGGACTACCTCCGCACAGATACGCAGTATTTT.

This clone was seen a single time. This chain links TRBV28 with TRBJ2-7; TRBD2 agrees at 7 bases. The CDR3 covers 14 residues. Germline V CDR1 and CDR2: MDHEN, SYDVKM. After removal of 4 bases from V and 0 bases from J, the junction contained 3 bases not matched to a gene. CDR3 DNA sequence: TGTGCCAGCAGTTGGGCGGGGGACTCCTACGAGCAGTACTTC. It is translated as CASSWAGDSYEQYF.

V usage is TRBV11-2 and J usage is TRBJ1-1, with unresolved D. Germline lookup yields CDR1 SGHAT and CDR2 FQNNGV. This CDR3 spans 14 amino acids. Trimming took off 3 bases at V and 0 bases at J, with 8 bases between the two ends. The chain's CDR3 is CASSLGGLNTEAFF. Written as DNA, the CDR3 is TGTGCCAGCAGCTTGGGCGGCTTGAACACTGAAGCTTTCTTT.

As regards this clone: An end of the junction does not agree with germline; a read error may underlie this. This sample includes further DNA sequences coding for the same CDR3. Here the CDR3 DNA reads TGTGCCAGCAGCCTAGGGGGGTACGAGCAGTACTTC. Protein product: CASSLGGYEQYF. J is TRBJ2-7 and V is TRBV13, with D perhaps matching TRBD1 or TRBD2 (6 bases each). The CDR3 has 12 amino acids. The germline CDR1 and CDR2 sequences are PRHDT and FYEKMQ (reference sequence).

The chain carries TRBV14 and TRBJ2-1, with 11 bases lining up with TRBD2. In germline, CDR1 is SGHDN, CDR2 FVKESK. The CDR3 is 19 amino acids. J lost 5 bases, V lost 1 base, and 13 bases had no gene match. CDR3 loop: CASSQVGLASGRIDNEQFF. In DNA form, the CDR3 reads TGTGCCAGCAGCCAAGTAGGGTTGGCTAGCGGGAGGATAGACAATGAGCAGTTCTTC. The full variable domain, completed using reference TRBV14 and TRBJ2-1, is EAGVTQFPSHSVIEKGQTVTLRCDPISGHDNLYWYRRVMGKEIKFLLHFVKESKQDESGMPNNRFLAERTGGTYSTLKVQPAELEDSGVYFCASSQVGLASGRIDNEQFFGPGTRLTVL.

This chain connects TRBV2 to TRBJ2-3; TRBD1 aligns across 8 bases. This CDR3 comprises 15 residues. After removal of 3 bases from V and 2 bases from J, the junction contained 4 bases not matched to a gene. CDR1 and CDR2 (germline): SNHLY, FYNNEI. The CDR3 nucleotides read TGTGCCAGCAGTGACAGGGGGCTTAACACAGATACGCAGTATTTT. It yields the protein CASSDRGLNTDTQYF.

This chain joins TRBV4-1 and TRBJ1-5; the D is unclear. Looked up from germline, CDR1 is MGHRA and CDR2 is YSYEKL. This CDR3 has 14 amino acids. Trimming shortened V by 0 bases and J by 8 bases, and 11 bases separated the two germline ends. This chain's CDR3 is CASSQDRSEEPQHF. The DNA of the CDR3 is TGCGCCAGCAGCCAAGATAGATCGGAGGAGCCCCAGCATTTT.

V is TRBV4-1 and J is TRBJ2-5; D is undetermined. The J call may be wrong; the DNA end is better matched by TRBJ2-7. The germline V gene encodes CDR1 MGHRA and CDR2 YSYEKL. This CDR3 contains 15 residues. The CDR3 here is CASSQDAREAYEQYF. The DNA of the CDR3 is TGCGCCAGCAGCCAAGATGCCCGCGAAGCCTACGAGCAGTACTTC.

The V call is TRBV5-1, the J call TRBJ1-6, with unresolved D. This CDR3 has 15 residues. Germline V gene sequence: CDR1 SGHRS, CDR2 YFSETQ. Trimming removed 0 bases at V and 7 bases at J, with 11 bases between. CDR3 DNA: TGCGCCAGCAGCTTGGGCGGGGATGACAATTCACCCCTCCACTTT. Protein sequence: CASSLGGDDNSPLHF. The whole variable domain, filled in from reference TRBV5-1 and TRBJ1-6, reads KAGVTQTPRYLIKTRGQQVTLSCSPISGHRSVSWYQQTPGQGLQFLFEYFSETQRNKGNFPGRFSGRQFSNSRSEMNVSTLELGDSALYLCASSLGGDDNSPLHFGNGTRLTVT.

The gene calls are TRBV7-7 and TRBJ2-5; D tentatively reads TRBD1 or TRBD2 (5 bases each). Germline V gene lookup returns CDR1 SSHAT and CDR2 FNYEAQ (reference sequence). Trimming removed 1 base from V and 5 bases from J, with 14 bases in between. The CDR3 contains 15 residues. CDR3 loop: CASSLEYGAVETQYF. CDR3 sequence (DNA): TGTGCCAGCAGCTTAGAGTACGGGGCGGTGGAGACCCAGTACTTC. The entire variable domain, with the rest obtained from reference TRBV7-7 and TRBJ2-5, is as follows: GAGVSQSPRYKVTKRGQDVTLRCDPISSHATLYWYQQALGQGPEFLTYFNYEAQPDKSGLPSDRFSAERPEGSISTLTIQRTEQRDSAMYRCASSLEYGAVETQYFGPGTRLLVL.

Written as DNA, the CDR3 is TGCGCCAGCAGCCGCGACAGGGCAACTAATGAAAAACTGTTTTTT. As protein: CASSRDRATNEKLFF. This chain connects TRBV4-3 to TRBJ1-4; TRBD1 matches at 7 bases. With V trimmed by 4 bases and J by 0 bases, 2 bases remained unmatched. Germline V CDR1 and CDR2: LGHNA, YSLEER. There are 15 residues in the CDR3.

This clone showed up just a few times. The chain combines TRBV4-2 with TRBJ1-1, with D possibly matching TRBD1 (5 bases). Deletions cut 4 bases from V and 4 bases from J, with 16 bases between. The CDR3 is 15 residues long. Germline values: CDR1 LGHNA, CDR2 YNFKEQ. The CDR3 reads CASSPELRALTEAFF. CDR3 coding DNA: TGTGCCAGCAGCCCAGAACTCAGGGCCCTCACTGAAGCTTTCTTT.

The chain employs TRBV29-1 and TRBJ2-4; no firm D call. There are 12 residues in the CDR3. Germline V gives CDR1 SQVTM, CDR2 ANQGSEA. Trimming cost V 4 bases and J 1 base, with 5 bases left between them. The CDR3 DNA reads as TGCAGCGTTGTAGGGGCCAAAAACATTCAGTACTTC. Protein: CSVVGAKNIQYF.

This rearrangement joins TRBV6-6 to TRBJ2-1; TRBD1 or TRBD2 may be the D gene (5 bases each). The CDR3 runs 15 residues. Trimming removed 2 bases at V and 4 bases at J, with 12 bases between. CDR1 is MNHNY, CDR2 SVGAGI, per germline (reference sequence). The CDR3 bases are TGTGCCAGCAGTTACCTGGGGGTCCGATACAATGAGCAGTTCTTC. Its protein is CASSYLGVRYNEQFF.

The rearrangement links TRBV7-9 to TRBJ2-1; D remains unclear. CDR1 is SEHNR and CDR2 is FQNEAQ in the germline V gene (reference sequence). This CDR3 is built from 11 residues. Trimming took off 5 bases at V and 11 bases at J, with 10 bases between the two ends. Here the CDR3 DNA reads TGTGCCAGCAGCCCGCGGTACCAGCAGTTCTTC. Encoded protein: CASSPRYQQFF. The full variable domain, completed using reference TRBV7-9 and TRBJ2-1, is DTGVSQNPRHKITKRGQNVTFRCDPISEHNRLYWYRQTLGQGPEFLTYFQNEAQLEKSRLLSDRFSAERPKGSFSTLEIQRTEQGDSAMYLCASSPRYQQFFGPGTRLTVL.

This chain connects TRBV4-3 to TRBJ2-7, with 7 positions matching TRBD1. The CDR3 runs 15 residues. Trimming cost V 5 bases and J 4 bases; bases outside gene matches: 11. Per germline, CDR1 LGHNA and CDR2 YSLEER. In nucleotides, the CDR3 is TGCGCCAGCAGCGTCCAGACAGGGTCCCGGTACGAGCAGTACTTC. Amino acids: CASSVQTGSRYEQYF.

The CDR3 protein is CASSPGTGSYEQYF. The CDR3 DNA sequence: TGCGCCAGCAGCCCCGGGACAGGATCCTACGAGCAGTACTTC. The gene calls are TRBV5-1 and TRBJ2-7, with 8 bases fitting TRBD1. The ends lost 4 bases at V and 1 base at J; junction bases unmatched: 4. Germline CDR1 and CDR2: SGHRS and YFSETQ. The CDR3 runs 14 residues.